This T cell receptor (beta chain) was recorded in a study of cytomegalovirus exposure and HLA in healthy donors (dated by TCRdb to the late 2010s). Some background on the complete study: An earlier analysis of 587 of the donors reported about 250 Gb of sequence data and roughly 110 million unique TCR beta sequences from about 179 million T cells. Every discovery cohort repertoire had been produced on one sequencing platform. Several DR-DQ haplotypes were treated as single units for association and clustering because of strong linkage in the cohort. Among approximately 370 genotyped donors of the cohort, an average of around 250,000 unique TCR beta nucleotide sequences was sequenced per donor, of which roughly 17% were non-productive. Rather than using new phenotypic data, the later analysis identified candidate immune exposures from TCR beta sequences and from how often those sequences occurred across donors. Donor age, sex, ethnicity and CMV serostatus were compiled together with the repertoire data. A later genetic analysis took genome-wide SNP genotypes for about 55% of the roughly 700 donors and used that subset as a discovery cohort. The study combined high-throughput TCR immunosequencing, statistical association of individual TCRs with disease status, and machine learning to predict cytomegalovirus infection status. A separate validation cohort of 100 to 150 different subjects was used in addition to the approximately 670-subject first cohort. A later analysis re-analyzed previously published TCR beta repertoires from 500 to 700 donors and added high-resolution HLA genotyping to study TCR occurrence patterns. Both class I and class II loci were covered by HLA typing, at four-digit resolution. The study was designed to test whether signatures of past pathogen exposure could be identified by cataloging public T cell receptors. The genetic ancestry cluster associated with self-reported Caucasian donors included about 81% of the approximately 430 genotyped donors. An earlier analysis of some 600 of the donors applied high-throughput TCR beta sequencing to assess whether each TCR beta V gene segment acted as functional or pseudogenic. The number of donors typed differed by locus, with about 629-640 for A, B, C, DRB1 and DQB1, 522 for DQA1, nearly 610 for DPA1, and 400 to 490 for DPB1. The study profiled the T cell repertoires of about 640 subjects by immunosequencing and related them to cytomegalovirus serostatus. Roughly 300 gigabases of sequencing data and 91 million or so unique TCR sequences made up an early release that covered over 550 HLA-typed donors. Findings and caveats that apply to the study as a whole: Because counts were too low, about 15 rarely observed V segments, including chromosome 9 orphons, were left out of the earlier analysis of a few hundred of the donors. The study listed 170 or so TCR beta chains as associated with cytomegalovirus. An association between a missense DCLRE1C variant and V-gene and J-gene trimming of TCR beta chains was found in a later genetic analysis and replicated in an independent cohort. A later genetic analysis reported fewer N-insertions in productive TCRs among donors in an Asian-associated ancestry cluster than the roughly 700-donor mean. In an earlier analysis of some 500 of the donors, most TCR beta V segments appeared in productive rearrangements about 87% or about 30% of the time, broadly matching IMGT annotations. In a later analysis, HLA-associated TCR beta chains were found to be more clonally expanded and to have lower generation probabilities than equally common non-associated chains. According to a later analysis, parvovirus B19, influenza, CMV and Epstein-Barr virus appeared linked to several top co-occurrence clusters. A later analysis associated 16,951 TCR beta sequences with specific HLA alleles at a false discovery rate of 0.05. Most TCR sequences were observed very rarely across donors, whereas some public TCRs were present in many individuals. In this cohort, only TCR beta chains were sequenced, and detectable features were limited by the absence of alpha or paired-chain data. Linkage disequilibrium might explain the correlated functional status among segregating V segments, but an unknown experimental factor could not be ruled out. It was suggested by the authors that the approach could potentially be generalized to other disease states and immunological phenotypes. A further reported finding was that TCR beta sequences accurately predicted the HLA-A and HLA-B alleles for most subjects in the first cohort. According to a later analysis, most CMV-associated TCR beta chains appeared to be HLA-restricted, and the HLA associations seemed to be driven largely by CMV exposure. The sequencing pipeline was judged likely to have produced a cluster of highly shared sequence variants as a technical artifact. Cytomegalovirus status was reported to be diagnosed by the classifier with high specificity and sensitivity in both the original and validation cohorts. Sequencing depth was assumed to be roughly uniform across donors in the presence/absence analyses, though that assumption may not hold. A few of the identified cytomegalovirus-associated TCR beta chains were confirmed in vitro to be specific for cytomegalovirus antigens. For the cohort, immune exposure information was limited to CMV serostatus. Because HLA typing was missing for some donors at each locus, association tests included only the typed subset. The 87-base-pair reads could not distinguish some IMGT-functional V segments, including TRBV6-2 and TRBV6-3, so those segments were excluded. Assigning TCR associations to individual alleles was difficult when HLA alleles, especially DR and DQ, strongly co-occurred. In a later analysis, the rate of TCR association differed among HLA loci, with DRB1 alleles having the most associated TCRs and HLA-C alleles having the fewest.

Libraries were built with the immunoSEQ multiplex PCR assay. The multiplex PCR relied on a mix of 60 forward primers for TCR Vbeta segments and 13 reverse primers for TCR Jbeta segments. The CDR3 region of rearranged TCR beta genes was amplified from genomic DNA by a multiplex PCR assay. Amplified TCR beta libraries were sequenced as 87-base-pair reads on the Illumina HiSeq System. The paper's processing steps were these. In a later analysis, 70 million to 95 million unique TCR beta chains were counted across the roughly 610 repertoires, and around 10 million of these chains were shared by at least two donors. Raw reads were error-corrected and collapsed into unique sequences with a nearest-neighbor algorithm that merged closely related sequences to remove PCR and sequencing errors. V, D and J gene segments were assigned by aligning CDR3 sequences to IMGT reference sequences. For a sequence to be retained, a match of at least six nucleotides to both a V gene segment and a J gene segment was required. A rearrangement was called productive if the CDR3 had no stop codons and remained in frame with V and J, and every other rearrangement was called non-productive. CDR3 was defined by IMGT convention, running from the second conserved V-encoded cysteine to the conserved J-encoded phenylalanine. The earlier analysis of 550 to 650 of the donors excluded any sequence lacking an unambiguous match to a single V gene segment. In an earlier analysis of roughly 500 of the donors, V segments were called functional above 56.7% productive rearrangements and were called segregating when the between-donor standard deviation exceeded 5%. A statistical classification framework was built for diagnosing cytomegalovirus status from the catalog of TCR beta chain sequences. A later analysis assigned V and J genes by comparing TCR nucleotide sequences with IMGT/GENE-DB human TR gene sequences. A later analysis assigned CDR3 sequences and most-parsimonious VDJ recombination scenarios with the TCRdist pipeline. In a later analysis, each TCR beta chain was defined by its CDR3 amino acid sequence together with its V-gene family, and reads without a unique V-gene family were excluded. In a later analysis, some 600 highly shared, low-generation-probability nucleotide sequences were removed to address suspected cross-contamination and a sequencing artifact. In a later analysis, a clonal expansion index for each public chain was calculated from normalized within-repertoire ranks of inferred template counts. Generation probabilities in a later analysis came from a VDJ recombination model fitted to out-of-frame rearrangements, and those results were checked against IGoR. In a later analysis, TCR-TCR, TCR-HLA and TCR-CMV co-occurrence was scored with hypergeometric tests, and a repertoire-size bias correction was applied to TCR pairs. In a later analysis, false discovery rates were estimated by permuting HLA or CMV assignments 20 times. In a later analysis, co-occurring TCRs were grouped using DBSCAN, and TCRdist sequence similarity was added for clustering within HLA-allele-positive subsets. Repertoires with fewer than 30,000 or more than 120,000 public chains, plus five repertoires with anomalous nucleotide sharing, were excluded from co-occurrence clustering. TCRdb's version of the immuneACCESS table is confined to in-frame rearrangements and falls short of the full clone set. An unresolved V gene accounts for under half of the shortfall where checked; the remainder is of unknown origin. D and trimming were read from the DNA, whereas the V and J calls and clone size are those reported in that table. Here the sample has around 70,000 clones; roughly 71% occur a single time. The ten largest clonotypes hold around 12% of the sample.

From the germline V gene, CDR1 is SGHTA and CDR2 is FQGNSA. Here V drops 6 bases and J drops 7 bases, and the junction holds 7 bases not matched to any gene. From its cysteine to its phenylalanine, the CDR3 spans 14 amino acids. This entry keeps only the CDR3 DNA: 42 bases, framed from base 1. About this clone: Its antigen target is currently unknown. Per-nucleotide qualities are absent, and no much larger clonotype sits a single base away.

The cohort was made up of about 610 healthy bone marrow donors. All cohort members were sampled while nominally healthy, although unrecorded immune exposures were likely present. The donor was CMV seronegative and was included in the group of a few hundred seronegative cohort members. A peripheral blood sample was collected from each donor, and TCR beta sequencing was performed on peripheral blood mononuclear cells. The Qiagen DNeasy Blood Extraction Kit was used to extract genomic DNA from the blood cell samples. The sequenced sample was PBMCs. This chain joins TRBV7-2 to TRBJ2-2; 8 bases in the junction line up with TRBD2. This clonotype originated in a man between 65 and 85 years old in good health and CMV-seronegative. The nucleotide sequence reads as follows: TGTGCCAGCAGTCCTGTCGGGAGGGGCGGGGAGCTGTTTTTT. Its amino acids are CASSPVGRGGELFF.